Listed below are T cell receptor beta chains from one sample, sequenced in a study of blood T cell repertoires in COVID-19. The data were produced by immunoSEQ multiplex PCR, yet TCRdb's version contains in-frame clones alone and is incomplete. Of roughly 100,000 clones in the sample, more than 80% were seen once. The sequenced sample was peripheral blood. Source of these receptors: a human donor in a cohort sampled during active COVID-19. CDR3s include the opening cysteine and the closing phenylalanine or tryptophan. A D gene is named only where the DNA matches it firmly. Size is stated for part of the rows, as once, few or many counts, or as a class when the clone is expanded.

j_call d_call clone_size v_call cdr3_aa cdr3_nt
TRBJ2-6 TRBD1 . TRBV7-2 CASSPLVGQGGTGANVLTF TGTGCCAGCAGCCCATTGGTTGGACAGGGAGGAACTGGGGCCAACGTCCTGACTTTC
TRBJ1-1 . . TRBV19 CASSTRTALNTEAFF TGTGCCAGTAGTACCCGGACAGCCCTGAACACTGAAGCTTTCTTT
TRBJ2-5 TRBD2 once TRBV5-1 CASSLGLAGGQPQETQYF TGCGCCAGCAGCTTGGGACTAGCGGGGGGCCAACCCCAAGAGACCCAGTACTTC
TRBJ2-7 . . TRBV11-2 CASSPGGGNEQYF TGTGCCAGCAGCCCAGGCGGAGGGAACGAGCAGTACTTC
TRBJ2-3 . . TRBV5-6 CASSSTTSDTQYF TGTGCCAGCAGCTCTACAACTAGCGATACGCAGTATTTT
TRBJ1-5 TRBD1 once TRBV6-5 CASRAPDRGGQPQHF TGTGCCAGCAGGGCTCCCGACAGGGGGGGTCAGCCCCAGCATTTT
TRBJ2-5 TRBD2 once TRBV7-2 CASSPLAGALQETQYF TGTGCCAGCAGCCCCCTAGCGGGGGCCCTACAAGAGACCCAGTACTTC
TRBJ1-2 TRBD1 . TRBV5-1 CASSSGPDRGPYGYTF TGCGCCAGCAGCTCGGGGCCTGACAGGGGGCCCTATGGCTACACCTTC
TRBJ1-5 . once TRBV2 CASGGGSNQPQHF TGTGCCAGCGGCGGCGGTAGCAATCAGCCCCAGCATTTT
TRBJ2-1 TRBD2 . TRBV11-3 CASRSLAGGYNEQFF TGTGCCAGCAGGTCTCTAGCGGGGGGGTACAATGAGCAGTTCTTC
TRBJ1-2 TRBD1 . TRBV10-3 CAISDSATGGYNGYTF TGTGCCATCAGTGATAGCGCGACAGGGGGATATAATGGCTACACCTTC
TRBJ1-2 TRBD1 . TRBV7-3 CASSLNDRAEGYTF TGTGCCAGCAGCTTAAATGACAGGGCGGAAGGCTACACCTTC
TRBJ1-2 TRBD1 . TRBV6-5 CASSYGTGHGYTF TGTGCCAGCAGTTACGGGACAGGGCACGGCTACACCTTC
TRBJ1-6 . . TRBV25-1 CASSDGGLYRNSPLHF TGTGCCAGCAGTGATGGGGGCCTCTACAGAAATTCACCCCTCCACTTT
TRBJ1-3 TRBD1 . TRBV6-5 CASREGQNGGNTIYF TGTGCCAGCAGAGAGGGACAGAACGGAGGAAACACCATATATTTT
TRBJ1-4 . . TRBV7-9 CASSFGMQGEKLFF TGTGCCAGCAGCTTCGGGATGCAAGGAGAAAAACTGTTTTTT
TRBJ1-1 . . TRBV7-3 CASSLQGYTEAFF TGTGCCAGCAGCCTCCAGGGGTACACTGAAGCTTTCTTT
TRBJ1-4 . . TRBV27 CASSFREKLFF TGTGCCAGCAGTTTCCGTGAAAAACTGTTTTTT
TRBJ2-6 TRBD1 . TRBV19 CASMSAPGQGGSGANVLTF TGTGCCAGTATGAGCGCTCCGGGACAGGGGGGCTCTGGGGCCAACGTCCTGACTTTC
TRBJ1-2 . . TRBV3-1/TRBV3-2 CASSQTRGAEGYTF TGTGCCAGCAGCCAAACCCGGGGGGCAGAGGGGTACACCTTC
TRBJ1-4 . . TRBV18 CASSPPGRGFNEKLFF TGTGCCAGCTCACCACCAGGGAGAGGTTTTAATGAAAAACTGTTTTTT
TRBJ1-2 TRBD1 few TRBV11-3 CASSSPTGNYGYTF TGTGCCAGCAGCTCCCCGACAGGGAACTATGGCTACACCTTC
TRBJ2-7 . . TRBV5-1 CASSPGLTPISYEQYF TGCGCCAGCAGCCCCGGACTGACACCCATCTCCTACGAGCAGTACTTC
TRBJ1-1 . . TRBV7-9 CASSLLDQEREAFF TGTGCCAGCAGCTTATTGGATCAAGAGCGTGAAGCTTTCTTT
TRBJ2-7 . . TRBV19 CASAGRGEQYF TGTGCCAGTGCAGGGCGAGGCGAGCAGTACTTC
TRBJ2-1 . . TRBV18 CASSPGRFGEQFF TGTGCCAGCTCACCAGGCAGGTTTGGTGAGCAGTTCTTC
TRBJ2-3 TRBD2 . TRBV5-8 CASSFPSGGPGDTQYF TGTGCCAGCAGCTTCCCAAGCGGGGGGCCGGGAGATACGCAGTATTTT
TRBJ1-6 TRBD1 . TRBV7-8 CASSLAWDRGSSYNSPLHF TGTGCCAGCAGCTTAGCCTGGGACAGGGGGAGCTCCTATAATTCACCCCTCCACTTT
TRBJ1-5 . . TRBV3-1/TRBV3-2 CASSQDTGGQPQHF TGTGCCAGCAGCCAAGATACAGGCGGTCAGCCCCAGCATTTT